Given below is one TCR beta chain in context. These data come from a study of blood T cell repertoires in COVID-19. Overall study: From the United States, Italy and Spain came samples of acute and convalescent COVID-19.

Clones were read by immunoSEQ multiplex PCR, and TCRdb kept only the in-frame ones, dropping some. In the table there are 110,000 to 150,000 clones, 80% of which are singletons. From germline, CDR1 is MNHEY and CDR2 SMNVEV (reference sequence). The CDR3 totals 14 residues. J was trimmed by 8 bases and V by 3 bases; bases with no gene match: 5. This TCR came from a woman aged 50 to 65 with acute or convalescent COVID-19. This sequence joins TRBV27 and TRBJ1-4; TRBD1 matches at 8 bases. The specimen was peripheral blood. CDR3 sequence: CASSFAGGREKLFF. The CDR3 DNA follows: TGTGCCAGCAGTTTTGCAGGGGGCAGAGAAAAACTGTTTTTT.